The rows below give T cell receptor beta chains drawn from one sample of a study of T cells after yellow fever vaccination. Each CDR3 protein is one row after TCRdb ran MiXCR on the 5' RACE reads. The sample carries 200,000 to 300,000 distinct CDR3 sequences, about 3.5% recorded once. The sample in question was PBMCs, obtained 15 days after the yellow fever booster vaccination. These receptors came from a man between 18 and 29 years old who received the YFV17D yellow fever vaccine. Each CDR3 is given with its conserved first and last residue. The D gene is left open where the match is weak. The size entry is marked missing in some rows and otherwise reads once, few, many or a size class.

V gene	D gene	J gene	clone size	CDR3 protein	CDR3 DNA
TRBV29-1	TRBD1	TRBJ1-1	many	CSVDRGSEAFF	TGCAGCGTCGACAGGGGATCTGAAGCTTTCTTT
TRBV12-3/TRBV12-4	-	TRBJ2-6	few	CASSPGVGANVLTF	TGTGCCAGCAGCCCCGGGGTTGGGGCCAACGTCCTGACTTTC
TRBV18	-	TRBJ2-5	many	CASSPSNGPGETQYF	TGTGCCAGCTCACCCAGTAATGGCCCCGGTGAGACCCAGTACTTC
TRBV20-1	-	TRBJ2-1	few	CSARGGTLNEQFF	TGCAGTGCTAGAGGAGGGACCCTAAATGAGCAGTTCTTC
TRBV21-1	-	TRBJ1-5	few	CASSKVPQNQPQHF	TGTGCCAGCAGCAAAGTCCCACAGAATCAGCCCCAGCATTTT
TRBV6-5	-	TRBJ2-7	many	CASRERRGEQYF	TGTGCCAGCAGGGAGCGGCGGGGCGAGCAGTACTTC
TRBV2	-	TRBJ2-7	many	CASRVTGSYEQYF	TGTGCCAGCAGAGTAACAGGTAGTTACGAGCAGTACTTC
TRBV6-2/TRBV6-3	-	TRBJ2-4	many	CATHFGPERRNIQYF	TGTGCCACACACTTCGGCCCTGAAAGGCGAAACATTCAGTACTTC
TRBV20-1	-	TRBJ1-6	few	CSAPPFGGAKADSPLHF	TGCAGTGCCCCACCGTTTGGGGGGGCGAAGGCAGATTCACCCCTCCACTTT
TRBV20-1	-	TRBJ1-2	medium-sized	CSAASDKDGYTF	TGCAGTGCAGCGAGTGATAAGGATGGCTACACCTTC
TRBV5-1	TRBD1	TRBJ2-3	many	CASSLAYGTGLPDTQYF	TGCGCCAGCAGCTTGGCCTACGGGACAGGGCTGCCAGATACGCAGTATTTT
TRBV5-1	-	TRBJ1-3	many	CASSLHSGNTIYF	TGCGCCAGCAGCTTGCACTCTGGAAACACCATATATTTT
TRBV19	-	TRBJ2-1	many	CASSIPSAYNEQFF	TGTGCCAGTAGTATACCTAGCGCGTACAATGAGCAGTTCTTC
TRBV7-2	-	TRBJ1-5	many	CASSLVQFQGGQPQHF	TGTGCCAGCAGCTTAGTTCAATTTCAGGGAGGTCAGCCCCAGCATTTT
TRBV6-6	-	TRBJ2-7	many	CASSYPPSTYEQYF	TGTGCCAGCAGTTACCCACCGAGTACCTACGAGCAGTACTTC
TRBV20-1	-	TRBJ1-3	many	CSARGPVRNTIYF	TGCAGTGCCAGAGGACCAGTACGAAACACCATATATTTT
TRBV3-1	-	TRBJ2-1	many	CASSQDTRVGEQFF	TGTGCCAGCAGCCAAGATACCAGGGTTGGTGAGCAGTTCTTC
TRBV27	-	TRBJ1-5	few	CASAQAPGSNQPQHF	TGTGCCAGCGCACAGGCCCCGGGAAGCAATCAGCCCCAGCATTTT
TRBV7-9	-	TRBJ2-3	few	CASSSAPSTTDTQYF	TGTGCCAGCAGCTCAGCCCCCTCAACCACAGATACGCAGTATTTT
TRBV7-8	-	TRBJ1-1	-	CASSLTGTEASF	TGTGCCAGCAGCTTGACGGGGACTGAAGCTTCCTTT
TRBV7-9	-	TRBJ1-2	many	CASTRPPSPNYGYTF	TGTGCCAGCACGCGGCCTCCTTCACCTAACTATGGCTACACCTTC
TRBV6-1	-	TRBJ2-1	many	CASSRGFNNEQFF	TGTGCCAGCAGCCGGGGTTTTAACAATGAGCAGTTCTTC
TRBV7-2	-	TRBJ1-6	many	CASSLEEKSPLHF	TGTGCCAGCAGCTTAGAGGAGAAATCACCCCTCCACTTT
TRBV5-1	-	TRBJ1-4	many	CASRLDPGGEKLFF	TGCGCCAGCAGACTCGACCCCGGAGGGGAAAAACTGTTTTTT
TRBV12-3/TRBV12-4	-	TRBJ2-2	few	CASTFLTGELFF	TGTGCCAGCACTTTTTTGACCGGGGAGCTGTTTTTT
TRBV6-5	TRBD1	TRBJ2-5	many	CASSFSRGLGETQYF	TGTGCCAGCAGTTTCTCCAGGGGGCTGGGGGAGACCCAGTACTTC
TRBV5-1	-	TRBJ2-3	many	CASSLGGNPDTQYF	TGCGCCAGCAGCTTGGGGGGTAACCCAGATACGCAGTATTTT
TRBV20-1	-	TRBJ2-7	many	CSASTPGRITYEQYF	TGCAGTGCTAGTACCCCGGGACGGATTACCTACGAGCAGTACTTC
TRBV20-1	-	TRBJ2-1	many	CSASGTKSSYNEQFF	TGCAGTGCTAGTGGGACAAAGAGCTCCTACAATGAGCAGTTCTTC
TRBV27	TRBD1	TRBJ2-7	many	CASRTSTGGSYEQYF	TGTGCCAGCAGGACCTCGACAGGGGGCTCCTACGAGCAGTACTTC
TRBV15	-	TRBJ2-7	many	CATSRDGWEQYF	TGTGCCACCAGCAGAGATGGTTGGGAGCAGTACTTC
TRBV11-2	-	TRBJ1-1	many	CASSLELASEAFF	TGTGCCAGCAGCTTGGAATTGGCTTCTGAAGCTTTCTTT
TRBV5-5	TRBD2	TRBJ2-1	many	CASSLVAGGDQFF	TGTGCCAGCAGCTTGGTCGCGGGGGGGGACCAGTTCTTC
TRBV29-1	TRBD2	TRBJ2-1	many	CSVDTLAARANEQFF	TGCAGCGTTGACACCCTAGCGGCTCGGGCCAATGAGCAGTTCTTC
TRBV24-1	-	TRBJ1-5	many	CATSDSGWNQPQHF	TGTGCCACCAGTGATTCTGGATGGAATCAGCCCCAGCATTTT
TRBV20-1	-	TRBJ1-1	many	CSAQDGQNTEAFF	TGCAGTGCCCAGGACGGACAGAACACTGAAGCTTTCTTT
TRBV7-8	-	TRBJ2-7	many	CASSSEGYSYEQYF	TGTGCCAGCAGCTCCGAGGGGTACTCCTACGAGCAGTACTTC
TRBV27	TRBD1	TRBJ2-1	many	CASSAGQGAYEQFF	TGTGCCAGCAGTGCGGGACAGGGGGCTTATGAGCAGTTCTTC
TRBV7-2	-	TRBJ2-7	-	CASSFQQGSLSYEQYF	TGTGCCAGCAGCTTCCAACAGGGATCCCTCTCCTACGAGCAGTACTTC
TRBV7-9	-	TRBJ2-1	many	CASSVGTLYNEQFF	TGTGCCAGCAGCGTAGGGACACTATACAATGAGCAGTTCTTC
TRBV5-6	-	TRBJ1-1	many	CASSLGVTEAFF	TGTGCCAGCAGCCTGGGGGTCACTGAAGCTTTCTTT
TRBV7-2	-	TRBJ2-1	many	CASSFWGTNEQFF	TGTGCCAGCAGCTTTTGGGGTACCAATGAGCAGTTCTTC
TRBV20-1	-	TRBJ1-2	many	CSARGASPYGYTF	TGCAGTGCTAGAGGCGCGAGCCCCTATGGCTACACCTTC
TRBV4-2	-	TRBJ2-2	many	CASSGHRDTGELFF	TGTGCCAGCAGCGGACACAGGGACACCGGGGAGCTGTTTTTT